A selection of T cell receptor beta chains follows, all from one sample in a study of blood T cells in healthy people across ages. From the 5' RACE reads, TCRdb called clonotypes with MiXCR, one entry per CDR3 protein. Of about 1.4 million distinct CDR3 sequences listed, around 59% are singletons. Sequenced material: blood. These receptors were collected from a man between 18 and 35 years old in good health. Each CDR3 is given with its conserved first and last residue. A D gene is named only where the DNA matches it firmly. Expanded clones are given a class, and other clones once, few, many or no size at all.

d_call,j_call,clone_size,v_call,cdr3_aa,cdr3_nt
TRBD2,TRBJ2-7,few,TRBV9,CASSPLGSSGLYEQYF,TGTGCCAGCAGCCCCCTTGGGTCTAGCGGCCTCTACGAGCAGTACTTC
NA,TRBJ2-1,NA,TRBV27,CATRGSAYNEQFF,TGTGCCACCCGGGGTTCAGCCTACAATGAGCAGTTCTTC
NA,TRBJ1-3,NA,TRBV29-1,CSARGGSSGNTIYF,TGCAGCGCTCGGGGGGGGAGCTCTGGAAACACCATATATTTT
TRBD2,TRBJ2-1,few,TRBV27,CASSLGTSGISEQFF,TGTGCCAGCAGTTTAGGGACTAGCGGGATTAGTGAGCAGTTCTTC
NA,TRBJ2-5,NA,TRBV20-1,CSADRLVQETQYF,TGCAGTGCCGACCGTCTAGTACAAGAGACCCAGTACTTC
NA,TRBJ2-1,many,TRBV7-2,CASSSTWGEQFF,TGTGCCAGCAGCTCAACCTGGGGTGAGCAGTTCTTC
NA,TRBJ2-1,once,TRBV11-2,CASSFYTMRVDNEQFF,TGTGCCAGCAGCTTTTACACGATGAGGGTTGACAATGAGCAGTTCTTC
NA,TRBJ2-2,NA,TRBV3-1,CASSQEGGLDTGELFF,TGTGCCAGCAGCCAAGAAGGGGGGCTGGACACCGGGGAGCTGTTTTTT
NA,TRBJ2-1,once,TRBV6-5,CASSDSTAYNEQFF,TGTGCCAGCAGCGACAGTACGGCGTACAATGAGCAGTTCTTC
NA,TRBJ1-2,few,TRBV4-3,CASSQDLRNNYGYTF,TGCGCCAGCAGCCAAGATTTGAGGAATAACTATGGCTACACCTTC
NA,TRBJ1-2,few,TRBV14,CASSQLRGSYGYTF,TGTGCCAGCAGCCAGCTCAGGGGAAGCTATGGCTACACCTTC
TRBD2,TRBJ2-1,NA,TRBV20-1,CSARSGLAPFRRDEQFF,TGCAGTGCTAGATCCGGACTAGCCCCCTTCAGACGCGATGAGCAGTTCTTC
NA,TRBJ1-1,NA,TRBV29-1,CSVGDGEPTNTEAFF,TGCAGCGTTGGAGACGGGGAACCGACGAACACTGAAGCTTTCTTT
NA,TRBJ2-7,NA,TRBV13,CASSSGDGEQYF,TGTGCCAGCAGCTCCGGGGATGGCGAGCAGTACTTC
NA,TRBJ1-1,NA,TRBV12-3/TRBV12-4,CASSFAAGEAFF,TGTGCCAGCAGTTTTGCGGCGGGTGAAGCTTTCTTT
NA,TRBJ2-6,NA,TRBV11-2,CASSLVRSWANVLTF,TGTGCCAGCAGCTTAGTGCGGTCCTGGGCCAACGTCCTGACTTTC